The following is a TCR beta chain sequence with its context. Antigen: not known. This entry is derived from a study of T cell responses to AZD1222 COVID-19 vaccine. Germline CDR1 reads KGHSH; CDR2 reads LQKENI. The CDR3 runs to 13 residues. V was clipped by 1 base and J by 6 bases, with 9 bases between them. Findings of the study overall: In a largely white British group with more females than males, clonal diversity was possibly underestimated.

Some clones are missing from TCRdb's copy, which holds only in-frame ones; the method was immunoSEQ multiplex PCR. The sample yields approximately 150,000 clones, approximately 94% seen once. This specimen consisted of peripheral blood, obtained 28 days after the second AZD1222 dose. This sequence originates from an adult who received the AZD1222 COVID-19 vaccine. The chain links TRBV18 to TRBJ1-2, with unresolved D. The CDR3, as DNA: TGTGCCAGCTCACCACGGCGGGATGATGGCTACACCTTC. Translation: CASSPRRDDGYTF.